Listed below are T cell receptor beta chains from one sample, sequenced in a study of neurological immune-mediated disorders. TCRdb reanalysed the 5' RACE reads using MiXCR and keeps one entry per CDR3 protein. The sample has some 25,000 distinct CDR3 sequences; approximately 13% are singletons. Material: CD4+ T cells from blood. The receptors here all came from a female donor with HTLV-1-associated myelopathy (HAM/TSP). CDR3s leave out the opening cysteine and the closing phenylalanine or tryptophan. Some rows have no size entry. The others give once, few or many, or a class for an expanded clone.

- TRBV30 AWAGIQGGYT
many TRBV4-1 ASSPPAGLAYNEQF
many TRBV5-5 ASSSRVLGTEAF
many TRBV7-8 ASSLEGLNTEAF
many TRBV29-1 SVEGGSNEKLF
many TRBV29-1 SVEGQVSGNTTY
many TRBV20-1 SATPGLAPDGTQY
many TRBV12-2 ASRSDGAYSNQPQH
many TRBV7-3 ASSLGRQETQY
many TRBV5-1 ASFSGRAGANDTDTQY
- TRBV20-1 SARQGVYNEQF
many TRBV5-1 ASSPGGGPSREQF
many TRBV7-2 ASSSSGGNEQY
few TRBV7-2 ASSLGTGLSYEQY
many TRBV7-3 ASSPAGGPREQF
many TRBV20-1 SARAGDYGYT
few TRBV3-1 ASSPPGRPSTDTQY
many TRBV5-1 ASSLAQGQRTDTQY
many TRBV14 ASSPTPQGVQF
- TRBV3-1 ASSQLGNQPQH
- TRBV5-5 ASSWGVGADSPLH
many TRBV6-5 ASRVQAGIPTSEAF
- TRBV3-1 ASSRDGASSYNEQF